This TCR beta chain was recovered during a study of cytomegalovirus exposure and HLA in healthy donors. Study-wide results and caveats: A previous analysis found most TCR beta V segments productive roughly 90% or roughly 30% of the time. Among immune exposure information, only CMV serostatus was available. It was in a later analysis that TCR association rates were seen to vary by HLA locus, highest for DRB1 and lowest for HLA-C.

The CDR3 runs to 14 residues. The V end lost 0 bases, the J end lost 8 bases, and 14 bases lay between the germline ends. The germline gives CDR1 SGHRS, CDR2 YFSETQ. 60 Vbeta and 13 Jbeta primers were used in PCR. Assay used: immunoSEQ multiplex PCR; TCRdb lists only in-frame clones, some missing. The sample has 90,000 to 130,000 clones, around three quarters seen once. With respect to this clone: Its antigen is still unknown.

The sequencing sample was made of PBMCs. The gene calls are TRBV5-1 and TRBJ1-2; D is uncertain. This clonotype was obtained from a young woman in good health and CMV-seropositive. In DNA form, the CDR3 reads TGCGCCAGCAGCTTGGGAGGATCAGAAGGAGGCTACACCTTC. This codes for CASSLGGSEGGYTF. The full variable domain, its missing parts supplied by reference TRBV5-1 and TRBJ1-2, is KAGVTQTPRYLIKTRGQQVTLSCSPISGHRSVSWYQQTPGQGLQFLFEYFSETQRNKGNFPGRFSGRQFSNSRSEMNVSTLELGDSALYLCASSLGGSEGGYTFGSGTRLTVV.